This section outlines one TCR beta chain sequence together with its context. As yet, its antigen is unknown. V was clipped by 6 bases and J by 1 base; unmatched bases: 1. In germline, CDR1 is MDHEN, CDR2 SYDVKM. The CDR3 loop spans 13 amino acids. The sample is drawn from a study of shared clonotypes between healthy human individuals. The study's findings and limits: When compared with the clonotypes that were shared by all four sorted-subset donors, the non-shared clonotypes turned out to have lower generation probabilities. Only blood was sampled, and tissue TCR repertoires likely differ from blood ones.

Clones were read by immunoSEQ multiplex PCR, and TCRdb kept only the in-frame ones, dropping some. The table shows a few million clones, with approximately 95% occurring only once. V and J are TRBV28 and TRBJ1-1; 8 bases fit TRBD1. Source material: naive CD4+ T cells from PBMCs. Subset defined: CD45RA+ positively selected. This receptor was taken from a man between 18 and 35 years old in good health. Some clones in this sample may be carry-over from other donors' samples. The CDR3 here is CASRDRANTEAFF. The CDR3 bases are TGTGCCAGCAGGGACAGGGCGAACACTGAAGCTTTCTTT.